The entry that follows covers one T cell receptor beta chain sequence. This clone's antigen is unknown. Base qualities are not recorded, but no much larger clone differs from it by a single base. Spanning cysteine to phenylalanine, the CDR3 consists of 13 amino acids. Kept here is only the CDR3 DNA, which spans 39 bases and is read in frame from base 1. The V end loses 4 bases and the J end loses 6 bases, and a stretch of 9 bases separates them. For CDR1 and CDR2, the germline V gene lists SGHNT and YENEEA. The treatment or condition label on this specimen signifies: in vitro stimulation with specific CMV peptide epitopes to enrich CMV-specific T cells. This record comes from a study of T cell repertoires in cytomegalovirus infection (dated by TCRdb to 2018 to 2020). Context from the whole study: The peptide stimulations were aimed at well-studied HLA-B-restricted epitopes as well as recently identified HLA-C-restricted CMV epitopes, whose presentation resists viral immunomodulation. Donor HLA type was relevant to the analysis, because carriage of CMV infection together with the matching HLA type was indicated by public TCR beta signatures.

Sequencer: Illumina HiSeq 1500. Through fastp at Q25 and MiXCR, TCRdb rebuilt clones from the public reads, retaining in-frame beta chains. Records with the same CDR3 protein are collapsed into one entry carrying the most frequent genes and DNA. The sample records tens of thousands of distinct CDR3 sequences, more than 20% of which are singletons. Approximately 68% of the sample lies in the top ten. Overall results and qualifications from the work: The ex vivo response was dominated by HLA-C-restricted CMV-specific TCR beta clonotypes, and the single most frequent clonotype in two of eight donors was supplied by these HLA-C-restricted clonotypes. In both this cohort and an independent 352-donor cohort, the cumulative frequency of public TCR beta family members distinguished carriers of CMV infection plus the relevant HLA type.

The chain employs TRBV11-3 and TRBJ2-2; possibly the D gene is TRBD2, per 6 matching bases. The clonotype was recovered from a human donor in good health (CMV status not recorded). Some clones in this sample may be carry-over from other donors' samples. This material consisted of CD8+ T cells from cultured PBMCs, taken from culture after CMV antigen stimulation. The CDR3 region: CASSWRAAGELFF. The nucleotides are TGTGCCAGCAGCTGGAGGGCAGCCGGGGAGCTGTTTTTT.